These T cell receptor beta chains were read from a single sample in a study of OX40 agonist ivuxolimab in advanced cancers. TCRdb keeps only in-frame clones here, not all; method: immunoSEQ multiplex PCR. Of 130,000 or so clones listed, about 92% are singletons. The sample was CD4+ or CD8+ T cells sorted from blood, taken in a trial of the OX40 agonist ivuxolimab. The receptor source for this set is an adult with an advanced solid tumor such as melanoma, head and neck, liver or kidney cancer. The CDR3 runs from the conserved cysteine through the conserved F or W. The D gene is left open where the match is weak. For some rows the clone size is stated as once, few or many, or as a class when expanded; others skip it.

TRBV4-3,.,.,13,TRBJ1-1,CASSRRFSTEAFF,TGCGCCAGCAGCCGCCGGTTCAGCACTGAAGCTTTCTTT
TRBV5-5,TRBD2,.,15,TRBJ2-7,CASSPFSGKTYEQYF,TGTGCCAGCAGCCCGTTTAGCGGGAAGACTTACGAGCAGTACTTC
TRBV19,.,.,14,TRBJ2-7,CASSPQDGYYEQYF,TGTGCCAGTAGTCCTCAGGACGGGTACTACGAGCAGTACTTC
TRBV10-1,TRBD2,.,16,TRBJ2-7,CANETSGGLSSYEQYF,TGCGCCAACGAGACTAGCGGGGGTCTAAGCTCCTACGAGCAGTACTTC
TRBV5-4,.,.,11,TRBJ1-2,CASSLAGSYTF,TGTGCCAGCAGCTTAGCGGGGTCCTACACCTTC
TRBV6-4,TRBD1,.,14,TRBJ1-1,CASSVVGGDTEAFF,TGTGCCAGCAGTGTAGTAGGGGGCGACACTGAAGCTTTCTTT
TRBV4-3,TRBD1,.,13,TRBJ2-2,CASGTGEHRGAVF,TGCGCCAGCGGGACAGGGGAACACCGGGGAGCTGTTTTT
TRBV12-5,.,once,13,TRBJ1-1,CASGLSTGTEAFF,TGTGCTAGTGGTTTGAGTACAGGGACTGAAGCTTTCTTT
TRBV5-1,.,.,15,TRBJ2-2,CASSLLFANTGELFF,TGCGCCAGCAGCTTGCTATTCGCGAACACCGGGGAGCTGTTTTTT
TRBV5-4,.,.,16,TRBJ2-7,CASSLGGQGWTYEQYF,TGTGCCAGCAGCTTGGGGGGTCAGGGGTGGACCTACGAGCAGTACTTC
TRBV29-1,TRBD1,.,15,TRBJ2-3,CSVTATGGGTDTQYF,TGCAGCGTGACCGCGACAGGGGGAGGCACAGATACGCAGTATTTT
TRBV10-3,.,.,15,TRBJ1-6,CAISAHRAPDSPLHF,TGTGCCATCAGTGCCCACAGGGCTCCAGATTCACCCCTCCACTTT
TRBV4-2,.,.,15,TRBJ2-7,CASSQDKGLSYEQYF,TGTGCCAGCAGCCAAGATAAGGGATTGTCCTACGAGCAGTACTTC
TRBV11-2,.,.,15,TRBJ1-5,CASSRGRGSNQPQHF,TGTGCCAGCAGCCGCGGGCGGGGTAGCAATCAGCCCCAGCATTTT
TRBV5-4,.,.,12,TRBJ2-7,CASSRGSYEQYF,TGTGCCAGCAGCCGGGGGTCCTACGAGCAGTACTTC
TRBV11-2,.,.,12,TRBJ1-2,CASSFRDYGYTF,TGTGCCAGCAGCTTTAGGGATTATGGCTACACCTTC
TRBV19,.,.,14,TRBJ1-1,CAIRKGGGNTEAFF,TGTGCCATTAGGAAGGGAGGAGGTAACACTGAAGCTTTCTTT
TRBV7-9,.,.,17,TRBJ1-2,CASSLVADSSGNYGYTF,TGTGCCAGCAGCTTAGTAGCCGACAGCTCAGGGAACTATGGCTACACCTTC
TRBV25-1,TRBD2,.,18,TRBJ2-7,CASSESPLAGGTLREQYF,TGTGCCAGCAGTGAATCCCCACTAGCGGGAGGAACTTTGAGGGAGCAGTACTTC
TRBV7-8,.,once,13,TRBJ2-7,CASSTDSAGEQYF,TGTGCCAGCAGCACGGACTCCGCCGGAGAGCAGTACTTC
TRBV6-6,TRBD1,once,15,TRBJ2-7,CASSYHGQGTYEQYF,TGTGCCAGCAGTTACCATGGACAGGGGACCTACGAGCAGTACTTC
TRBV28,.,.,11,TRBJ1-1,CASSFSTEAFF,TGTGCCAGCAGTTTTTCCACTGAAGCTTTCTTT
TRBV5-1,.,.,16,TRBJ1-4,CASSSSTGPTNEKLFF,TGCGCCAGCAGCTCGTCCACAGGGCCAACTAATGAAAAACTGTTTTTT
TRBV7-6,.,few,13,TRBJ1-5,CASSLEGTQPQHF,TGTGCCAGCAGCTTGGAGGGTACTCAGCCCCAGCATTTT
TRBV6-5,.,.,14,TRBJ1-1,CASRTTSMNTEAFF,TGTGCCAGCAGAACAACATCTATGAACACTGAAGCTTTCTTT
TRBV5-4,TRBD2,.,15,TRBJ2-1,CASSTPGLAPDEQFF,TGTGCCAGCAGTACCCCGGGACTAGCGCCAGATGAGCAGTTCTTC
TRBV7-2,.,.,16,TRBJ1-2,CASSSTGGGTGYGYTF,TGTGCCAGCAGCTCCACGGGGGGAGGCACAGGCTATGGCTACACCTTC
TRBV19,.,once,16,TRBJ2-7,CASSIPGRGSGDEQYF,TGTGCCAGTAGTATCCCGGGTAGGGGATCTGGCGACGAGCAGTACTTC
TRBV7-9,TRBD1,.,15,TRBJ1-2,CASSLDQGTGGGYTF,TGTGCCAGCAGCTTAGACCAAGGGACAGGGGGTGGCTACACCTTC
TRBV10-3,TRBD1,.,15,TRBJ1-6,CAISVGQGVNSPLHF,TGTGCCATCAGTGTAGGGCAGGGGGTTAATTCACCCCTCCACTTT
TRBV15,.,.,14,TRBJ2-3,CATSRDLRTDTQYF,TGTGCCACCAGCAGAGATCTGAGGACAGATACGCAGTATTTT
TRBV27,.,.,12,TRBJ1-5,CASSLPLQPQHF,TGTGCCAGCAGTTTACCCCTTCAGCCCCAGCATTTT
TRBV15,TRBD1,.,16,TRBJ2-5,CATSAPGRGRQETQYF,TGTGCCACCAGCGCCCCCGGCAGGGGGCGCCAAGAGACCCAGTACTTC